This entry lists 12 T cell receptor beta chains sequenced from one sample in a study of CD8 T cells in Susac syndrome. Random hexamers served to reverse transcribe about 0.45 to 1 ug RNA. TCRdb redid the calling of the immunoSEQ multiplex PCR reads with MiXCR, one entry per CDR3 protein. Here the sample spans approximately 180,000 distinct CDR3 sequences, roughly nine tenths being singletons. Sequencing was performed on CD4+ T cells from PBMCs. These receptors came from a human donor with Susac syndrome.

The chain carries TRBV12-3 or TRBV12-4 and TRBJ1-5; 7 bases align to TRBD1. Unmatched junction bases numbered 20, after V lost 5 bases and J lost 4 bases. CDR3 length: 19 amino acids. This CDR3 reads CASSLGGQFSISTNQPQHF. The CDR3, as DNA: TGTGCCAGCAGTCTCGGGGGACAGTTCTCCATCTCGACAAATCAGCCCCAGCATTTT.

The chain has TRBV5-1 and TRBJ1-1; TRBD1 might be the D (5 bases). The CDR3 runs 16 residues. Germline V gene lookup returns CDR1 SGHRS and CDR2 YFSETQ. With 0 bases removed from V and 0 bases from J, the gap between germline ends came to 12 bases. The CDR3 here is CASSLGQLYMNTEAFF. The CDR3 DNA follows: TGCGCCAGCAGCTTGGGACAGCTTTACATGAACACTGAAGCTTTCTTT.

CDR3 in DNA: TGCGCCAGCAGCTTTAGCCCGACAAGCGAGCAGTACTTC. Its protein is CASSFSPTSEQYF. The chain is built from TRBV5-1 and TRBJ2-7, with D unresolved. The germline V gene has CDR1 SGHRS and CDR2 YFSETQ. This CDR3 is 13 amino acids long. With 2 bases removed from V and 6 bases from J, the gap between germline ends came to 12 bases.

The chain has TRBV6-5 and TRBJ2-3, with D possibly being TRBD1 (6 bases). The CDR3 has 18 amino acids. The germline V gene has CDR1 MNHEY and CDR2 SVGAGI. Trimming removed 2 bases at V and 0 bases at J, with 18 bases between. CDR3 DNA sequence: TGTGCCAGCAGTTACGGTGGTTACAGGGCTCCTAGCACAGATACGCAGTATTTT. It codes for CASSYGGYRAPSTDTQYF.

This chain joins TRBV7-6 and TRBJ2-2; D may be TRBD1 (5 bases). CDR1 SGHVS and CDR2 FNYEAQ come from the germline V gene. The V end lost 5 bases, the J end lost 3 bases, and 16 bases lay between the germline ends. CDR3 length: 16 residues. The CDR3 is CASSLNPGLDTGELFF. CDR3 coding DNA: TGTGCCAGCAGCCTAAACCCAGGGCTGGACACCGGGGAGCTGTTTTTT.

The gene calls are TRBV2 and TRBJ1-2, with 9 bases aligning to TRBD1. Germline lookup yields CDR1 SNHLY and CDR2 FYNNEI. The CDR3 is 16 residues long. V dropped 7 bases and J dropped 4; count of bases not matched to a gene: 13. DNA of the CDR3: TGTGCCAGCATGTCCGGCCTGGGACAGGGAACCTATGGCTACACCTTC. Amino acid sequence: CASMSGLGQGTYGYTF.

CDR3 sequence: CASSQTLAGLSYNEQFF. In nucleotides, the CDR3 is TGCGCCAGCAGCCAGACACTAGCGGGATTATCCTACAATGAGCAGTTCTTC. The V gene is TRBV5-1, the J gene TRBJ2-1; 10 positions agree with TRBD2. The CDR3 length is 17 residues. With 4 bases clipped from V and 1 base from J, the junction kept 8 bases outside the gene matches. Germline V CDR1 and CDR2: SGHRS, YFSETQ.

The rearrangement links TRBV19 to TRBJ1-5; 7 nucleotides align to TRBD1. The CDR3 length is 17 residues. Trimming at V came to 3 bases and at J to 2 bases, leaving 10 bases not matched to a gene. From germline, CDR1 is LNHDA and CDR2 SQIVND (reference sequence). CDR3 residues: CASSIMLGGGGNQPQHF. CDR3 sequence (DNA): TGTGCCAGTAGTATTATGCTCGGAGGGGGCGGCAATCAGCCCCAGCATTTT. Filled out from reference TRBV19 and TRBJ1-5, the complete variable domain reads DGGITQSPKYLFRKEGQNVTLSCEQNLNHDAMYWYRQDPGQGLRLIYYSQIVNDFQKGDIAEGYSVSREKKESFPLTVTSAQKNPTAFYLCASSIMLGGGGNQPQHFGDGTRLSIL.

The chain couples TRBV20-1 to TRBJ1-2, with TRBD1 identical over 11 bases. This CDR3 is built from 15 residues. V trimming: 5 bases; J trimming: 3 bases; junction bases outside the gene matches: 8. CDR1 and CDR2 from the germline V gene are DFQATT and SNEGSKA (reference sequence). In DNA form, the CDR3 reads TGCAGTGCTTGGGGGGAGGACAGGGGGCACTATGGCTACACCTTC. It is translated as CSAWGEDRGHYGYTF.

The V gene is TRBV5-1, the J gene TRBJ2-3; 8 positions agree with TRBD1. V trimming: 9 bases; J trimming: 3 bases; junction bases outside the gene matches: 15. Germline V gives CDR1 SGHRS, CDR2 YFSETQ. This CDR3 spans 16 amino acids. This chain's CDR3 is CATRKGTGGETDTQYF. CDR3 DNA: TGCGCCACCAGAAAGGGGACAGGCGGGGAGACAGATACGCAGTATTTT.

The chain has TRBV18 and TRBJ2-5; D not certain. This CDR3 spans 14 amino acids. Germline-derived CDR1 and CDR2 are KGHSH and LQKENI. V dropped 2 bases and J dropped 4 bases, with 11 bases sitting between them. The CDR3 bases are TGTGCCAGCTCACCAAGGCTAGAAGGAGAGACCCAGTACTTC. As protein: CASSPRLEGETQYF.

This chain uses TRBV11-2 with TRBJ2-1, with 12 bases lining up with TRBD2. The germline CDR1 and CDR2 sequences are SGHAT and FQNNGV. After removal of 2 bases from V and 8 bases from J, the junction contained 4 bases not matched to a gene. The CDR3 loop spans 15 amino acids. CDR3 DNA sequence: TGTGCCAGCAGCTTACTAGCGGGGGGGCCGGATGAGCAGTTCTTC. Its translation: CASSLLAGGPDEQFF.